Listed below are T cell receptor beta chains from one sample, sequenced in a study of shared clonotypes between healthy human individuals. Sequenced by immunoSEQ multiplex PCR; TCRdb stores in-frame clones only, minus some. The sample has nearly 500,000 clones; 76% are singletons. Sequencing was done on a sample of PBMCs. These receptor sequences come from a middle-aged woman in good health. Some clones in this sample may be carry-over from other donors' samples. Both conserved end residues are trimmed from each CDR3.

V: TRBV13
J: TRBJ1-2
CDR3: ASRFDSLYGYT

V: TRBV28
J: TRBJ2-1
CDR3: ASSLLGSRNEQF

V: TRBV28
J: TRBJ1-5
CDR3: ASRSGQGAGQPQH

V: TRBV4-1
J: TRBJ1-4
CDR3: ASSPGGWIEKLF

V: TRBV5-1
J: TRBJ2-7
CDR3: ASSLLQGNYEQY

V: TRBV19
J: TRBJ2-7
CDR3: ASRGQVHSYEQY

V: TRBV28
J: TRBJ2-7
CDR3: ASSLSPGVYEQY

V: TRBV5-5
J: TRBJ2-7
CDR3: ASSYPPSGSAYEQY

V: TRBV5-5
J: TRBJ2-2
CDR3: ASSLAEGGELF

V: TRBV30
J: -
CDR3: AWRPSGSLLEQY

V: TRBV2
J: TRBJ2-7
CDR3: ASQPGQGGYEQY

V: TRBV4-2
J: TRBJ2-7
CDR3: ASSQIQAGGLAYEQY

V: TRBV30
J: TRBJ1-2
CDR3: AWARDLDSYT

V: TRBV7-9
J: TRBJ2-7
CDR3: ASSPTDRGKQY

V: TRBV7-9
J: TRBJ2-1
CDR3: ASSLAVAGANYNEQF

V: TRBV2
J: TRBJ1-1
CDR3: ASRGADTEAF

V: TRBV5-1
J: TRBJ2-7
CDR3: ASSRTGGVYEQY

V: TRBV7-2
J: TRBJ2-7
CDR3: ASSLVTTGTYEQY

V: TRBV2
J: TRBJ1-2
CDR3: ASRLQGISYGYT

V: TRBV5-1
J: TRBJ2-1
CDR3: ASRSTGSSYNEQF

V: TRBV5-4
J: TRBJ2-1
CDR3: ASSLGAGGPGEQF

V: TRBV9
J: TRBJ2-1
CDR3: ASSVGGSNNEQF

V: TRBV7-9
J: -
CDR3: ASSPGGFYEQY